Listed below are T cell receptor beta chains from one sample, sequenced in a study of neurological immune-mediated disorders. From the 5' RACE reads, TCRdb called clonotypes with MiXCR, one entry per CDR3 protein. The sample holds about 87,000 distinct CDR3 sequences, under 4.5% seen once. Input material: PBMCs. All receptors derive from a woman between 45 and 65 years old with multiple sclerosis. CDR3s include the opening cysteine and the closing phenylalanine or tryptophan. D genes are given only for firm matches. Clone size appears in some rows only: once, few, many, or a class for an expanded clone.

>many|TRBV6-5|TRBJ2-3|TRBD2
CASYSPRGGWPNTDTQYF
TGTGCCAGCTATTCCCCTCGGGGGGGGTGGCCCAACACAGATACGCAGTATTTT
>many|TRBV20-1|TRBJ2-7|TRBD1
CSALTGARREQYF
TGCAGTGCTCTCACAGGGGCGCGAAGGGAGCAGTACTTC
>-|TRBV12-3/TRBV12-4|TRBJ2-7|-
CASTLRAQGGYEQYF
TGTGCCAGCACCCTAAGGGCACAGGGCGGATACGAGCAGTACTTC
>many|TRBV12-3/TRBV12-4|TRBJ2-1|-
CASSLLLGYNEQFF
TGTGCCAGCAGTTTGCTTCTTGGATACAATGAGCAGTTCTTC
>many|TRBV5-1|TRBJ1-1|-
CASRARAGTAMNTEAFF
TGCGCCAGCAGAGCACGAGCCGGGACGGCAATGAACACTGAAGCTTTCTTT
>many|TRBV15|TRBJ2-1|-
CATSRGVSGPYNEQFF
TGTGCCACCAGCAGAGGGGTGAGCGGGCCCTACAATGAGCAGTTCTTC
>many|TRBV10-3|TRBJ2-6|-
CAISGQLTGANVLTF
TGTGCCATCAGTGGACAGTTGACTGGGGCCAACGTCCTGACTTTC
>many|TRBV14|TRBJ2-5|-
CASSQAGSAGTQYF
TGTGCCAGCAGCCAAGCGGGCAGCGCAGGGACCCAGTACTTC
>many|TRBV20-1|TRBJ2-4|-
CSASGPLGPTTKNIQYF
TGCAGTGCTAGCGGTCCCCTGGGGCCGACTACCAAAAACATTCAGTACTTC
>many|TRBV12-3/TRBV12-4|TRBJ1-3|-
CASSLASSGNTIYF
TGTGCCAGCAGTTTGGCCAGCTCTGGAAACACCATATATTTT
>many|TRBV5-6|TRBJ1-2|-
CASSLDGTNYGYTF
TGTGCCAGCAGCTTGGACGGGACTAACTATGGCTACACCTTC
>many|TRBV20-1|TRBJ1-6|TRBD1
CSARDPWTGNNSPLHF
TGCAGTGCTAGAGACCCGTGGACAGGCAATAATTCACCCCTCCACTTT
>many|TRBV7-9|TRBJ1-4|-
CASSPRGQVDPTNEKLFF
TGTGCCAGCAGCCCCCGAGGGCAGGTTGACCCAACTAATGAAAAACTGTTTTTT
>many|TRBV5-1|TRBJ2-7|-
CASSIRASSYEQYF
TGCGCCAGCAGCATAAGGGCGAGCTCCTACGAGCAGTACTTC
>-|TRBV4-3|TRBJ2-5|-
CASSQDLGTTFQETQYF
TGCGCCAGCAGCCAAGATCTCGGTACTACTTTTCAAGAGACCCAGTACTTC
>-|TRBV4-1|TRBJ2-2|TRBD2
CASSLRTSGGAIVIGELFF
TGCGCCAGCAGCCTGCGGACTAGCGGGGGGGCTATAGTGATCGGGGAGCTGTTTTTT
>many|TRBV5-6|TRBJ1-4|TRBD1
CASNIAGTGGWKLFF
TGTGCCAGCAACATCGCCGGGACAGGGGGATGGAAACTGTTTTTT
>many|TRBV5-1|TRBJ2-7|TRBD1
CASSLVGQGAYEQYF
TGCGCCAGCAGCTTGGTGGGACAGGGGGCCTACGAGCAGTACTTC